This T cell receptor beta chain was sequenced for a study of blood T cell repertoires in COVID-19. Study background: Italy, Spain and the United States were the sources of the convalescent and acute COVID-19 samples. From T cells, B-cell-depleted T cells, or PBMCs came the material, which was cDNA or gDNA.

This clone is a singleton in its sample. The J segment lost 2 bases and the V segment lost 4 bases, leaving 7 bases of the junction unmatched. There are 16 residues in the CDR3. Germline V gives CDR1 SGDLS, CDR2 YYNGEE. In the original analysis: By means of reference gene primer amplification, nucleated cell counts were estimated. Measured with immunoSEQ multiplex PCR; TCRdb has only the in-frame clones, and not every one. The DNA gave D and trimming, while V, J and clone size come from that table. The repertoire holds about 300,000 clones, with 65% to 85% as singletons. The sequencing sample was made of peripheral blood. V is TRBV9 and J is TRBJ2-3, with 10 bases that match TRBD2. The receptor comes from a woman aged 45-60 years with acute or convalescent COVID-19. The DNA of the CDR3 is TGTGCCAGCAGCTCGCGGACTAGCGGTTTCACAGATACGCAGTATTTT. Its translation: CASSSRTSGFTDTQYF.